This T cell receptor beta chain derives from a study of blood T cell repertoires in COVID-19. The CDR3 has 17 residues. V was trimmed by 5 bases and J by 11 bases, leaving 30 bases between them. Germline V CDR1 and CDR2: MDHEN, SYDVKM. The protocol was immunoSEQ multiplex PCR, while the TCRdb copy is restricted to in-frame clones and leaves out a portion. The sample consists of approximately 270,000 clones, approximately 83% of them appearing once. The TCR sequence derives from a person between 65 and 80 years old with COVID-19, enrolled during active disease. Sequenced material: peripheral blood. The chain links TRBV28 to TRBJ1-1; D possibly corresponds to TRBD1 (5 bases). The CDR3 region has the DNA TGTGCCAGCAGTCCCCCAGGAGGGGCACAGCTGGGCAGGGCGGCTTTCTTT. The encoded protein is CASSPPGGAQLGRAAFF.